One TCR beta chain is described in this entry. Its antigen remains unknown. TCRB CDR3 was amplified from 2 ug genomic DNA or less. The primer mix had 60 V beta and 13 J beta primers. The assay was immunoSEQ multiplex PCR, and TCRdb's table has in-frame clones only and misses some. The table lists tens of thousands of clones, about nine tenths of them singletons. This sample was included in a study of glioma-infiltrating T cells after dendritic cell vaccination. The overall study: Patients received three intradermal dendritic cell vaccine injections at biweekly intervals. Findings and caveats of the study: Only a small number of patients had complete blood and tumor samples.

The time point: after dendritic cell vaccination, including at tumor progression/relapse. The CDR3 is made up of 15 amino acids. Trimming removed 1 base from V and 0 bases from J, with 10 bases in between. Germline loops: CDR1 SGHRS, CDR2 YFSETQ. The V call is TRBV5-1, the J call TRBJ1-1, with D unclear. This clonotype was sampled from a human donor with glioblastoma. The material sequenced was blood, taken after dendritic cell vaccination. CDR3 sequence (DNA): TGCGCCAGCAGCTTGCCCGGACTGGTGAACACTGAAGCTTTCTTT. Translating it yields CASSLPGLVNTEAFF.